What follows are 10 T cell receptor beta chains derived from one specimen sequenced in a study of T cells in Graves' hyperthyroidism and ophthalmopathy (dated by TCRdb to between 2017 and 2020). Receptors were amplified or captured by multiplex PCR. For sequencing, an Illumina HiSeq 2000 was employed. The TCR beta CDR3 regions were amplified from RNA transcripts. The TCR CDR3 was subjected to a first round of RT-PCR using the HTBI primer set and the Qiagen OneStep RT-PCR kit. The public reads were run again by TCRdb, first through fastp at Q25 and then through MiXCR, and only productive beta chains were kept. CDR3 protein sequences are deduplicated, and each keeps its most common genes and DNA. The sample table shows about 740,000 distinct CDR3 sequences, and 14% are seen once. The ten largest clones represent around 9.6% of the sample. The sample comprised blood. Receptors originate from a woman aged 18 to 35 with Graves' hyperthyroidism.

This clonotype was observed many times. A read error may account for a junction end that differs from germline. This chain links TRBV5-6 with TRBJ2-3, with 12 bases that match TRBD2. Per the germline V gene, CDR1 is SGHDT and CDR2 is YYEEEE. The CDR3 runs to 16 residues. The CDR3 region is CASSFLAGGHTHTQYF. CDR3 nucleotides: TGTGCCAGCAGCTTCCTAGCGGGAGGGCACACACATACGCAGTATTTT.

There are many counts of this clonotype. The chain recombines TRBV5-1 with TRBJ2-1; TRBD1 matches at 7 bases. In germline, CDR1 is SGHRS, CDR2 YFSETQ. The CDR3 is 14 amino acids. Trimming at V came to 5 bases and at J to 4 bases, leaving 6 bases not matched to a gene. DNA of the CDR3: TGCGCCAGCAGTGGGACAGCGACTTACAATGAGCAGTTCTTC. It specifies CASSGTATYNEQFF.

This clonotype was found many times. The DNA for the CDR3 is TGTGCCAGCAGTGAAGCGCATCAAGCCTCCGCGCAGTATTTT. Residues: CASSEAHQASAQYF. The V and J genes are TRBV2 and TRBJ2-3, with unresolved D. CDR1 is SNHLY, CDR2 FYNNEI, per germline. Between the trimmed V and J ends, which lost 0 bases and 10 bases, there was a span of 14 bases. CDR3 length: 14 amino acids.

This clonotype was seen only a few times. The chain is built from TRBV19 and TRBJ1-2; perhaps TRBD1 as D (5 bases). Germline V CDR1 and CDR2: LNHDA, SQIVND (reference sequence). The germline V and J ends were trimmed by 4 bases and 3 bases, with 18 bases remaining between them. CDR3 size: 16 residues. The CDR3 spells CASSTGRREADYGYTF. For the CDR3, the DNA is TGTGCCAGTAGTACCGGTCGCAGGGAGGCTGACTATGGCTACACCTTC.

The chain couples TRBV30 to TRBJ1-1, with 10 bases lining up with TRBD1. The CDR3 has 13 residues. CDR1 and CDR2 (germline): GTSNPN, SVGIG (reference sequence). With 5 bases clipped from V and 6 bases from J, the junction kept 6 bases outside the gene matches. The CDR3 nucleotides read TGTGCCTGGGGGGACAGGGGAAATTCTGAAGCTTTCTTT. Translated, it gives CAWGDRGNSEAFF.

V and J are TRBV2 and TRBJ2-7; no clear D gene. The CDR3 runs 12 residues. Trimming pared 6 bases from V and 4 bases from J, leaving 10 bases between. The V gene's germline CDR1 is SNHLY and CDR2 FYNNEI. This chain's CDR3 is CASRPRWYEQYF. The DNA of the CDR3 is TGTGCCAGCAGGCCCCGCTGGTACGAGCAGTACTTC.

This clonotype appeared a few times. This sequence joins TRBV27 and TRBJ2-1, with a weak D call TRBD2 (5 bases). This CDR3 is built from 15 residues. V gave up 4 bases and J gave up 6 bases, with 16 bases separating them. Germline loops: CDR1 MNHEY, CDR2 SMNVEV (reference sequence). The CDR3 spells CASSYLKSGANEQFF. For the CDR3, the DNA is TGTGCCAGCAGTTACCTTAAAAGCGGCGCCAATGAGCAGTTCTTC.

This clonotype appeared many times. The rearrangement links TRBV2 to TRBJ2-7; 8 nucleotides align to TRBD2. V dropped 3 bases and J dropped 1; count of bases not matched to a gene: 5. The CDR3 length is 15 residues. In germline, CDR1 is SNHLY, CDR2 FYNNEI. CDR3 sequence (DNA): TGTGCCAGCAGTGATATTGGGACTAGTTCCTACGAGCAGTACTTC. It specifies CASSDIGTSSYEQYF.

This clonotype was counted between two and nine times. J is TRBJ2-1 and V is TRBV20-1; 11 positions agree with TRBD2. CDR3 length: 14 amino acids. J lost 7 bases, V lost 4 bases, and 6 bases had no gene match. Looked up from germline, CDR1 is DFQATT and CDR2 is SNEGSKA (reference sequence). The CDR3 loop is CSAISGRAGNEQFF. As DNA, the CDR3 is TGCAGTGCTATTAGCGGGAGGGCGGGGAATGAGCAGTTCTTC.

V is TRBV5-1 and J is TRBJ2-2; TRBD1 might be the D (6 bases). V lost 4 bases and J 0 bases, leaving 13 bases between the germline ends. The CDR3 has 16 residues. Germline CDR1 reads SGHRS; CDR2 reads YFSETQ. In nucleotides, the CDR3 is TGCGCCAGCAGCATAGGGACAATCGCGAACACCGGGGAGCTGTTTTTT. Its translation is CASSIGTIANTGELFF.